These 23 T cell receptor beta chains originate from one sample sequenced in a study of cytomegalovirus exposure and HLA in healthy donors. Primers included in the PCR were 60 Vbeta and 13 Jbeta primers. Assay used: immunoSEQ multiplex PCR; TCRdb lists only in-frame clones, some missing. The repertoire holds about 160,000 clones, with about 63% as singletons. Input material: PBMCs. The source of these receptors is a woman aged 40 to 50 in good health and CMV-seropositive.

The chain employs TRBV5-1 and TRBJ2-7; D possibly corresponds to TRBD1 (7 bases). The CDR3 sequence is 13 residues long. Per the germline V gene, CDR1 is SGHRS and CDR2 is YFSETQ. The ends were cut back, 4 bases at V and 7 bases at J, with 15 bases in the middle. CDR3 loop: CASSGTRGEEQYF. CDR3 DNA sequence: TGCGCCAGCAGCGGGACCAGGGGGGAAGAGCAGTACTTC.

The chain links TRBV9 to TRBJ1-1, with D maybe TRBD1 (5 bases). The CDR3 sequence is 14 residues long. V lost 4 bases to trimming and J lost 1 base, with 11 bases between them. Germline CDR1 SGDLS, CDR2 YYNGEE. CDR3 loop: CASSPTGGNTEAFF. CDR3 sequence (DNA): TGTGCCAGCAGCCCCACGGGGGGGAACACTGAAGCTTTCTTT.

This chain links TRBV7-2 with TRBJ2-5; the D gene is possibly TRBD2 (6 bases). CDR3 length: 14 amino acids. The germline CDR1 and CDR2 sequences are SGHTA and FQGNSA. V was pared by 1 base and J by 5 bases, with 11 bases between. Here the CDR3 reads CASSLVPGRETQYF. CDR3 DNA: TGTGCCAGCAGCTTAGTGCCAGGGAGGGAGACCCAGTACTTC.

V gene TRBV6-5 combines with J gene TRBJ2-5; 8 positions match TRBD1. The last part of the DNA fits TRBJ2-7 better; the J call may be wrong. Germline V lookup: CDR1 MNHEY, CDR2 SVGAGI. The CDR3 consists of 12 residues. CDR3 DNA: TGTGCCAGCAGCCGCGACAGGGGCGAGCAGTACTTC. Translating gives CASSRDRGEQYF.

The chain is built from TRBV7-9 and TRBJ2-1, with 8 bases aligning to TRBD1. The CDR3 runs 15 residues. With V trimmed by 5 bases and J by 8 bases, 11 bases remained unmatched. Per germline, CDR1 SEHNR and CDR2 FQNEAQ (reference sequence). The CDR3 DNA reads as TGTGCCAGCAGCCTCCTGGGGCAGGGGGCGTATGAGCAGTTCTTC. Its translation is CASSLLGQGAYEQFF. The whole variable domain, filled in from reference TRBV7-9 and TRBJ2-1, reads DTGVSQNPRHKITKRGQNVTFRCDPISEHNRLYWYRQTLGQGPEFLTYFQNEAQLEKSRLLSDRFSAERPKGSFSTLEIQRTEQGDSAMYLCASSLLGQGAYEQFFGPGTRLTVL.

This clone was counted between two and nine times. The chain couples TRBV28 to TRBJ1-2; D is uncertain. Germline V gene sequence: CDR1 MDHEN, CDR2 SYDVKM. The CDR3 has 13 amino acids. The germline V and J ends were trimmed by 6 bases and 4 bases, with 12 bases remaining between them. The CDR3 nucleotides are TGTGCCAGCAGCCTAGGAGACCCCTATGGCTACACCTTC. Translating it yields CASSLGDPYGYTF.

This clone was counted only a few times. The V call is TRBV5-6, the J call TRBJ1-2; 9 bases match TRBD1. V was pared by 4 bases and J by 8 bases, with 9 bases of the junction left unmatched. CDR1 and CDR2 (germline): SGHDT, YYEEEE. The CDR3 is made up of 14 amino acids. The CDR3 DNA is TGTGCCAGCAGCCCCCGGGACAGGGATCGGGGCTACACCTTC. Encoded protein: CASSPRDRDRGYTF.

V is TRBV19 and J is TRBJ1-2; TRBD1 is a possible D gene (5 bases). V dropped 3 bases and J dropped 4 bases, with 12 bases sitting between them. The CDR3 has 14 residues. CDR1 LNHDA and CDR2 SQIVND come from the germline V gene (reference sequence). The CDR3, as DNA: TGTGCCAGTAGTATGGGAAGCGGGGGCTATGGCTACACCTTC. As protein: CASSMGSGGYGYTF.

The V and J genes are TRBV29-1 and TRBJ1-2; tentative D call: TRBD1 (5 bases). Trimming shortened V by 6 bases and J by 9 bases, and 14 bases separated the two germline ends. The germline V gene has CDR1 SQVTM and CDR2 ANQGSEA. The CDR3 is 11 residues long. The chain's CDR3 is CSVDSTCSYTF. The CDR3 DNA sequence: TGCAGCGTCGACAGTACTTGCAGCTACACCTTC.

V is TRBV5-4 and J is TRBJ2-5; the D gene is possibly TRBD2 (5 bases). CDR1 is SGHNT, CDR2 YYREEE, per germline (reference sequence). V lost 0 bases and J 11 bases, leaving 17 bases between the germline ends. The CDR3 runs to 14 residues. In DNA form, the CDR3 reads TGTGCCAGCAGCTTGGAAGGTGGGATCTGGGAGCAGTACTTC. Translated: CASSLEGGIWEQYF.

The chain links TRBV7-6 to TRBJ2-1; D is unclear. Germline CDR1 SGHVS, CDR2 FNYEAQ. V lost 5 bases, J lost 5 bases, and 13 bases lay in between. The CDR3 length is 14 residues. DNA for the CDR3: TGTGCCAGCAGCCCCCCCGGGTCCCACAATGAGCAGTTCTTC. The encoded protein is CASSPPGSHNEQFF.

This chain's CDR3 is CASSAGGTGELFF. CDR3 DNA sequence: TGTGCCAGCAGCGCGGGGGGTACCGGGGAGCTGTTTTTT. The chain uses TRBV5-4 and TRBJ2-2, with 8 bases aligning to TRBD2. Per germline, CDR1 SGHNT and CDR2 YYREEE (reference sequence). There are 13 residues in the CDR3. The J segment lost 5 bases and the V segment lost 4 bases, leaving 1 base of the junction unmatched. Full variable domain (rest looked up from reference TRBV5-4 and TRBJ2-2): ETGVTQSPTHLIKTRGQQVTLRCSSQSGHNTVSWYQQALGQGPQFIFQYYREEENGRGNFPPRFSGLQFPNYSSELNVNALELDDSALYLCASSAGGTGELFFGEGSRLTVL.

The rearrangement joins TRBV6-5 to TRBJ1-5; a weak D match, TRBD1 (5 bases). The CDR3 is 15 residues long. The V and J ends lost 0 bases and 4 bases respectively, with 10 bases between them. CDR1 is MNHEY and CDR2 is SVGAGI in the germline V gene. As DNA, the CDR3 is TGTGCCAGCAGTTACTCGAAAGGGGTTAATCAGCCCCAGCATTTT. Its protein product is CASSYSKGVNQPQHF.

The rearrangement joins TRBV18 to TRBJ1-1; perhaps TRBD1 as D (6 bases). This CDR3 is built from 15 residues. The germline V gene encodes CDR1 KGHSH and CDR2 LQKENI. Deletions cut 1 base from V and 3 bases from J, with 12 bases between. The CDR3 sequence: CASSPHRALDTEAFF. The CDR3 DNA sequence: TGTGCCAGCTCACCACACAGGGCTTTGGACACTGAAGCTTTCTTT. The full variable domain, in which reference TRBV18 and TRBJ1-1 provide the parts outside the CDR3, is NAGVMQNPRHLVRRRGQEARLRCSPMKGHSHVYWYRQLPEEGLKFMVYLQKENIIDESGMPKERFSAEFPKEGPSILRIQQVVRGDSAAYFCASSPHRALDTEAFFGQGTRLTVV.

The chain links TRBV7-9 to TRBJ2-3; D is possibly TRBD2 (5 bases). The CDR3 contains 14 residues. From germline, CDR1 is SEHNR and CDR2 FQNEAQ (reference sequence). V was pared by 2 bases and J by 6 bases, with 12 bases between. The CDR3: CASSLRGRDDTQYF. CDR3 nucleotide sequence: TGTGCCAGCAGCTTACGGGGTAGGGATGATACGCAGTATTTT.

The chain couples TRBV5-1 to TRBJ1-3, with unresolved D. The germline V and J ends were trimmed by 5 bases and 1 base, with 10 bases remaining between them. This CDR3 is 14 amino acids long. CDR1 and CDR2 from the germline V gene are SGHRS and YFSETQ. As DNA, the CDR3 is TGCGCCAGCAGGGCCAGGCCATCTGGAAACACCATATATTTT. Translation gives CASRARPSGNTIYF. Full variable domain (outside the CDR3, taken from reference TRBV5-1 and TRBJ1-3): KAGVTQTPRYLIKTRGQQVTLSCSPISGHRSVSWYQQTPGQGLQFLFEYFSETQRNKGNFPGRFSGRQFSNSRSEMNVSTLELGDSALYLCASRARPSGNTIYFGEGSWLTVV.

This clone has just a few counts. V usage is TRBV14 and J usage is TRBJ1-1, with D tentatively TRBD1 (5 bases). Germline lookup yields CDR1 SGHDN and CDR2 FVKESK. The ends were cut back, 3 bases at V and 0 bases at J, with 11 bases in the middle. The CDR3 loop spans 15 amino acids. CDR3 DNA sequence: TGTGCCAGCAGCCACGACAGACTCATGAACACTGAAGCTTTCTTT. Its protein product is CASSHDRLMNTEAFF.

This clone was recorded a few times. The V call is TRBV4-3, the J call TRBJ2-7; TRBD2 agrees at 12 bases. The CDR3 has 17 amino acids. V lost 0 bases to trimming and J lost 1 base; unmatched junction nucleotides: 4. Germline-derived CDR1 and CDR2 are LGHNA and YSLEER. The CDR3 region has the DNA TGCGCCAGCAGCCAAGAGGGACTAGCGGGTCCATCCTACGAGCAGTACTTC. Translating gives CASSQEGLAGPSYEQYF.

On this clone itself: The junction differs from germline at one of its ends, possibly a read error. The J gene is TRBJ1-2, the V gene TRBV5-4; 8 nucleotides line up with TRBD1. Per germline, CDR1 SGHNT and CDR2 YYREEE (reference sequence). This CDR3 has 15 residues. The CDR3: CASSLAGGSNYGYPF. DNA for the CDR3: TGTGCCAGCAGCTTGGCAGGGGGCTCTAACTATGGCTACCCCTTC.

The chain carries TRBV4-3 and TRBJ2-2, with 7 bases aligning to TRBD2. This CDR3 region has 14 residues. CDR1 LGHNA and CDR2 YSLEER come from the germline V gene. V trimming: 10 bases; J trimming: 0 bases; junction bases outside the gene matches: 5. The CDR3 sequence is CATGLDTNTGELFF. The CDR3 nucleotides read TGCGCCACCGGACTAGACACGAACACCGGGGAGCTGTTTTTT.

In this sample, this clone turned up a few times. The rearrangement links TRBV4-3 to TRBJ1-6; D gene uncertain. The CDR3 runs to 15 residues. Germline lookup yields CDR1 LGHNA and CDR2 YSLEER. V lost 2 bases and J lost 7, with 12 bases in between. CDR3 in DNA: TGCGCCAGCAGCCAAAGACACCAAGTAAATTCACCCCTCCACTTT. This codes for CASSQRHQVNSPLHF.

The chain links TRBV19 to TRBJ1-5; 8 positions agree with TRBD1. V gave up 5 bases and J gave up 11 bases; unmatched junction bases: 5. The CDR3 covers 12 residues. Germline-derived CDR1 and CDR2 are LNHDA and SQIVND (reference sequence). CDR3 in amino acids: CASSFQGAAQHF. Here the CDR3 DNA reads TGTGCCAGTAGTTTCCAGGGGGCGGCCCAGCATTTT.

The chain employs TRBV13 and TRBJ2-1; 9 bases are shared with TRBD2. Trimming removed 4 bases from V and 8 bases from J; junction bases left unmatched: 12. The CDR3 has 16 residues. CDR1 is PRHDT, CDR2 FYEKMQ, per germline (reference sequence). In DNA, the CDR3 is TGTGCCAGCAGCTCCCGGGGAGCGGGGGGAGGTTATGAGCAGTTCTTC. Amino acids: CASSSRGAGGGYEQFF.